This T cell receptor beta chain was sequenced for a study of T-cell memory formation after mild COVID-19. Trimming stripped 4 bases from V and 4 bases from J, with 8 bases between. Germline CDR1 reads SGHDT; CDR2 reads YYEEEE. The CDR3 extends over 13 amino acids. TCR alpha and TCR beta cDNA libraries carrying sample barcodes and UMIs were produced by 5'RACE using constant-segment primers. TCRdb used MiXCR to reprocess the 5' RACE reads, holding one entry per CDR3 protein. The repertoire has some 68,000 distinct CDR3 sequences, 16% of them found once; the top ten carry about a third. This clonotype has only a few counts.

This receptor was taken from an adult woman who had mild COVID-19 (a few samples of this study predate the infection). Cell type and time point are not known. Material: PBMCs or a T cell subset sorted from them (not recorded which). The V and J genes are TRBV5-6 and TRBJ2-2; D unresolved. The CDR3 protein is CASSPGITGELFF. DNA for the CDR3: TGTGCCAGCAGCCCGGGTATCACCGGGGAGCTGTTTTTT.